This T cell receptor beta chain was retrieved from a study of cytomegalovirus exposure and HLA in healthy donors. Overall study context: The platform used for the roughly 110 validation repertoires matched that of the approximately 670 first-cohort repertoires, a later analysis reported.

Data came from immunoSEQ multiplex PCR; TCRdb stores just in-frame clones and leaves some out. The sample lists 76,000 or so clones, 94% occurring once. In regard to this clone: Its antigen is currently unknown.

The CDR3 length is 15 residues. CDR1 and CDR2 (germline): SNHLY, FYNNEI. Trimming removed 4 bases at V and 8 bases at J, with 17 bases between. Study-wide findings and caveats: The classifier reportedly diagnosed cytomegalovirus status with high sensitivity and specificity. In vitro assays verified that a few CMV-associated chains recognized CMV antigens specifically. The study labeled fewer than 200 TCR beta chains cytomegalovirus-associated.

Sequencing was performed on PBMCs. The chain links TRBV2 to TRBJ1-4; perhaps TRBD1 as D (6 bases). The sequence was collected from a woman in her late teens or twenties in good health and CMV-seronegative. CDR3 DNA sequence: TGTGCCAGCAGTGTACTACAGGGTTCTAGGGAAAAACTGTTTTTT. It is translated as CASSVLQGSREKLFF.